Below are 13 T cell receptor beta chains sequenced from a single sample in a study of T cells in Graves' hyperthyroidism and ophthalmopathy (dated by TCRdb to about 2019). The receptor library was made with multiplex PCR. These reads were obtained on an Illumina HiSeq 2000. Amplification of TCR beta CDR3 regions was carried out from RNA transcripts. A first-round RT-PCR of the TCR CDR3 used the HTBI primer set with the Qiagen OneStep RT-PCR kit. Clones were called with MiXCR by TCRdb after fastp trimmed the public reads at Q25, and only in-frame beta chains were retained. A single entry per CDR3 protein holds the most common genes and DNA from its merged rows. The sample table holds about 580,000 distinct CDR3 sequences, of which approximately 14% were seen once. More than 5% of the sample is held by the ten biggest clonotypes. The material sequenced was blood. The receptors derive from a woman aged 25 to 39 with Graves' hyperthyroidism that later progressed to Graves' ophthalmopathy.

This clonotype was picked up many times. The chain recombines TRBV6-2 or TRBV6-3 with TRBJ2-1; D gene ambiguous. Germline V lookup: CDR1 MNHEY, CDR2 SVGEGT. The CDR3 runs to 15 residues. Trimming left V 0 bases short and J 1 base short, with 7 bases between. Written as DNA, the CDR3 is TGTGCCAGCAGTTACTCGCCCGAATCCTACAATGAGCAGTTCTTC. This translates into CASSYSPESYNEQFF.

This clonotype appeared many times. The rearrangement links TRBV30 to TRBJ2-7; D may be TRBD2 (6 bases). Per the germline V gene, CDR1 is GTSNPN and CDR2 is SVGIG (reference sequence). The CDR3 contains 16 residues. Deletions cut 2 bases from V and 2 bases from J, with 19 bases between. CDR3 loop: CAWSQESAGSPYEQYF. For the CDR3, the DNA is TGTGCCTGGAGTCAGGAGAGCGCGGGATCTCCCTACGAGCAGTACTTC. The full variable domain, rest sourced from reference TRBV30 and TRBJ2-7, is SQTIHQWPATLVQPVGSPLSLECTVEGTSNPNLYWYRQAAGRGLQLLFYSVGIGQISSEVPQNLSASRPQDRQFILSSKKLLLSDSGFYLCAWSQESAGSPYEQYFGPGTRLTVT.

This clonotype appeared many times. The rearrangement uses TRBV19 and TRBJ1-5; D is undetermined. The ends were cut back, 3 bases at V and 8 bases at J, with 11 bases in the middle. Germline V gene data show CDR1 as LNHDA and CDR2 as SQIVND (reference sequence). The CDR3 consists of 13 residues. CDR3: CASSIPASEPQHF. CDR3 DNA: TGTGCCAGTAGTATTCCGGCCTCAGAGCCCCAGCATTTT.

The rearrangement uses TRBV6-2 or TRBV6-3 and TRBJ1-2; no reliable D call. CDR3 size: 14 residues. Germline CDR1 and CDR2: MNHEY and SVGEGT. The ends were cut back, 0 bases at V and 2 bases at J, with 7 bases in the middle. The chain's CDR3 is CASSYSEGNYGYTF. The CDR3 region has the DNA TGTGCCAGCAGTTACTCGGAGGGAAACTATGGCTACACCTTC.

The sample holds many counts of this clonotype. The chain employs TRBV12-3 or TRBV12-4 and TRBJ1-5; 9 nucleotides agree with TRBD1. Trimming removed 4 bases from V and 1 base from J; junction bases left unmatched: 2. The CDR3 contains 15 residues. As DNA, the CDR3 is TGTGCCAGCAGTTCTGGACAGGGGAGCAATCAGCCCCAGCATTTT. This codes for CASSSGQGSNQPQHF.

A remark on this clonotype: A clone one base away is much larger, so this may be a read error. Lacking the conserved final phenylalanine or tryptophan, this CDR3 likely reflects a read error. The rearrangement uses TRBV6-1 and TRBJ1-1, with D hard to call. The CDR3 runs to 13 residues. Germline V gene data show CDR1 as MNHNS and CDR2 as SASEGT. Trimming pared 9 bases from V and 5 bases from J, leaving 16 bases between. CDR3 in amino acids: CASYVPSGTEAFL. The DNA of the CDR3 is TGTGCCAGTTATGTACCTAGCGGGACTGAAGCTTTCCTT.

The chain recombines TRBV7-3 with TRBJ1-5; D uncertain. Deletions cut 5 bases from V and 6 bases from J, with 17 bases between. There are 15 residues in the CDR3. Germline CDR1 SGHTA, CDR2 FQGTGA. The CDR3 sequence: CASSPDGAPSQPQHF. For the CDR3, the DNA is TGTGCCAGCAGCCCCGACGGAGCCCCCAGTCAGCCCCAGCATTTT.

This clonotype was seen at least ten times. J is TRBJ1-5 and V is TRBV29-1; D is undetermined. Germline loops: CDR1 SQVTM, CDR2 ANQGSEA. Trimming stripped 6 bases from V and 7 bases from J, with 16 bases between. The CDR3 totals 13 residues. The CDR3 loop reads CSVSSDFYQPQHF. DNA of the CDR3: TGCAGCGTATCCTCCGATTTTTACCAGCCCCAGCATTTT.

This clonotype was seen ten or more times. The chain couples TRBV27 to TRBJ1-2, with 10 bases matching TRBD1. J lost 10 bases, V lost 2 bases, and 4 bases had no gene match. Germline V gene lookup returns CDR1 MNHEY and CDR2 SMNVEV (reference sequence). The CDR3 runs to 13 residues. The CDR3 DNA reads TGTGCCAGCAGTTTACTTGGGACAGGGGTCTACACCTTC. Protein sequence: CASSLLGTGVYTF.

Concerning this clonotype: At one boundary the junction diverges from the germline segment, which might be a read error. The V call is TRBV5-5, the J call TRBJ1-5; the D is unclear. The CDR3 is 15 amino acids. Per the germline V gene, CDR1 is SGHKS and CDR2 is YYEKEE (reference sequence). CDR3 in DNA: TGTGTCAGCAGCTTGGAACAGTATAGCAATCAGCCCCAGCATTTT. Translation gives CVSSLEQYSNQPQHF.

This clonotype was seen many times. The chain is built from TRBV7-3 and TRBJ2-1, with 8 positions matching TRBD2. After removal of 1 base from V and 6 bases from J, the junction contained 5 bases not matched to a gene. Per the germline V gene, CDR1 is SGHTA and CDR2 is FQGTGA. The CDR3 totals 15 residues. CDR3 coding DNA: TGTGCCAGCAGCTTAAATAGCGGGGAAGGCAATGAGCAGTTCTTC. This gives the protein CASSLNSGEGNEQFF.

The gene calls are TRBV9 and TRBJ1-1; D perhaps matches TRBD1 (5 bases). The CDR3 consists of 13 residues. Looked up from germline, CDR1 is SGDLS and CDR2 is YYNGEE. Trimming took 0 bases from V and 11 from J, leaving 14 bases between them. The CDR3 sequence: CASSVDRLGVAFF. Written as DNA, the CDR3 is TGTGCCAGCAGCGTAGACAGGTTGGGGGTTGCTTTCTTT.

This clonotype has ten or more counts. The genes are TRBV10-3 and TRBJ2-7; D is unresolved. V shed 2 bases and J shed 0 bases, with 8 bases lying between them. In germline, CDR1 is ENHRY, CDR2 SYGVKD. This CDR3 is built from 14 residues. CDR3 loop: CAISEVPTSYEQYF. In nucleotides, the CDR3 is TGTGCCATCAGTGAGGTCCCTACCTCCTACGAGCAGTACTTC.